One T cell receptor (beta chain) is described in this entry. The data derive from a study of blood T cell repertoires in COVID-19. Study information: Spain, Italy and the United States supplied samples that represented acute and convalescent COVID-19. The cDNA or gDNA used as material had been derived from T cells, B-cell-depleted T cells, or PBMCs.

How the authors handled the data: Amplified reference gene primers provided the basis for estimating nucleated cell counts. TCRdb's copy holds only in-frame clones and misses some; the assay was immunoSEQ multiplex PCR. V and J calls and clone size are given by that table; D and trimming were obtained from the DNA. Of just under 350,000 clones in the sample, around 91% were seen once. V was cut by 1 base and J by 3 bases, with 9 bases left in between. This CDR3 has 15 amino acids. Germline V gene sequence: CDR1 MNHEY, CDR2 SVGEGT. V is TRBV6-2 or TRBV6-3 and J is TRBJ2-2; D not certain. What was sequenced was peripheral blood. The TCR comes from a woman aged 18-29 years who had recovered from COVID-19. The CDR3 nucleotides are TGTGCCAGCAGTTACTTTCGAGTCGACACCGGGGAGCTGTTTTTT. Protein: CASSYFRVDTGELFF.